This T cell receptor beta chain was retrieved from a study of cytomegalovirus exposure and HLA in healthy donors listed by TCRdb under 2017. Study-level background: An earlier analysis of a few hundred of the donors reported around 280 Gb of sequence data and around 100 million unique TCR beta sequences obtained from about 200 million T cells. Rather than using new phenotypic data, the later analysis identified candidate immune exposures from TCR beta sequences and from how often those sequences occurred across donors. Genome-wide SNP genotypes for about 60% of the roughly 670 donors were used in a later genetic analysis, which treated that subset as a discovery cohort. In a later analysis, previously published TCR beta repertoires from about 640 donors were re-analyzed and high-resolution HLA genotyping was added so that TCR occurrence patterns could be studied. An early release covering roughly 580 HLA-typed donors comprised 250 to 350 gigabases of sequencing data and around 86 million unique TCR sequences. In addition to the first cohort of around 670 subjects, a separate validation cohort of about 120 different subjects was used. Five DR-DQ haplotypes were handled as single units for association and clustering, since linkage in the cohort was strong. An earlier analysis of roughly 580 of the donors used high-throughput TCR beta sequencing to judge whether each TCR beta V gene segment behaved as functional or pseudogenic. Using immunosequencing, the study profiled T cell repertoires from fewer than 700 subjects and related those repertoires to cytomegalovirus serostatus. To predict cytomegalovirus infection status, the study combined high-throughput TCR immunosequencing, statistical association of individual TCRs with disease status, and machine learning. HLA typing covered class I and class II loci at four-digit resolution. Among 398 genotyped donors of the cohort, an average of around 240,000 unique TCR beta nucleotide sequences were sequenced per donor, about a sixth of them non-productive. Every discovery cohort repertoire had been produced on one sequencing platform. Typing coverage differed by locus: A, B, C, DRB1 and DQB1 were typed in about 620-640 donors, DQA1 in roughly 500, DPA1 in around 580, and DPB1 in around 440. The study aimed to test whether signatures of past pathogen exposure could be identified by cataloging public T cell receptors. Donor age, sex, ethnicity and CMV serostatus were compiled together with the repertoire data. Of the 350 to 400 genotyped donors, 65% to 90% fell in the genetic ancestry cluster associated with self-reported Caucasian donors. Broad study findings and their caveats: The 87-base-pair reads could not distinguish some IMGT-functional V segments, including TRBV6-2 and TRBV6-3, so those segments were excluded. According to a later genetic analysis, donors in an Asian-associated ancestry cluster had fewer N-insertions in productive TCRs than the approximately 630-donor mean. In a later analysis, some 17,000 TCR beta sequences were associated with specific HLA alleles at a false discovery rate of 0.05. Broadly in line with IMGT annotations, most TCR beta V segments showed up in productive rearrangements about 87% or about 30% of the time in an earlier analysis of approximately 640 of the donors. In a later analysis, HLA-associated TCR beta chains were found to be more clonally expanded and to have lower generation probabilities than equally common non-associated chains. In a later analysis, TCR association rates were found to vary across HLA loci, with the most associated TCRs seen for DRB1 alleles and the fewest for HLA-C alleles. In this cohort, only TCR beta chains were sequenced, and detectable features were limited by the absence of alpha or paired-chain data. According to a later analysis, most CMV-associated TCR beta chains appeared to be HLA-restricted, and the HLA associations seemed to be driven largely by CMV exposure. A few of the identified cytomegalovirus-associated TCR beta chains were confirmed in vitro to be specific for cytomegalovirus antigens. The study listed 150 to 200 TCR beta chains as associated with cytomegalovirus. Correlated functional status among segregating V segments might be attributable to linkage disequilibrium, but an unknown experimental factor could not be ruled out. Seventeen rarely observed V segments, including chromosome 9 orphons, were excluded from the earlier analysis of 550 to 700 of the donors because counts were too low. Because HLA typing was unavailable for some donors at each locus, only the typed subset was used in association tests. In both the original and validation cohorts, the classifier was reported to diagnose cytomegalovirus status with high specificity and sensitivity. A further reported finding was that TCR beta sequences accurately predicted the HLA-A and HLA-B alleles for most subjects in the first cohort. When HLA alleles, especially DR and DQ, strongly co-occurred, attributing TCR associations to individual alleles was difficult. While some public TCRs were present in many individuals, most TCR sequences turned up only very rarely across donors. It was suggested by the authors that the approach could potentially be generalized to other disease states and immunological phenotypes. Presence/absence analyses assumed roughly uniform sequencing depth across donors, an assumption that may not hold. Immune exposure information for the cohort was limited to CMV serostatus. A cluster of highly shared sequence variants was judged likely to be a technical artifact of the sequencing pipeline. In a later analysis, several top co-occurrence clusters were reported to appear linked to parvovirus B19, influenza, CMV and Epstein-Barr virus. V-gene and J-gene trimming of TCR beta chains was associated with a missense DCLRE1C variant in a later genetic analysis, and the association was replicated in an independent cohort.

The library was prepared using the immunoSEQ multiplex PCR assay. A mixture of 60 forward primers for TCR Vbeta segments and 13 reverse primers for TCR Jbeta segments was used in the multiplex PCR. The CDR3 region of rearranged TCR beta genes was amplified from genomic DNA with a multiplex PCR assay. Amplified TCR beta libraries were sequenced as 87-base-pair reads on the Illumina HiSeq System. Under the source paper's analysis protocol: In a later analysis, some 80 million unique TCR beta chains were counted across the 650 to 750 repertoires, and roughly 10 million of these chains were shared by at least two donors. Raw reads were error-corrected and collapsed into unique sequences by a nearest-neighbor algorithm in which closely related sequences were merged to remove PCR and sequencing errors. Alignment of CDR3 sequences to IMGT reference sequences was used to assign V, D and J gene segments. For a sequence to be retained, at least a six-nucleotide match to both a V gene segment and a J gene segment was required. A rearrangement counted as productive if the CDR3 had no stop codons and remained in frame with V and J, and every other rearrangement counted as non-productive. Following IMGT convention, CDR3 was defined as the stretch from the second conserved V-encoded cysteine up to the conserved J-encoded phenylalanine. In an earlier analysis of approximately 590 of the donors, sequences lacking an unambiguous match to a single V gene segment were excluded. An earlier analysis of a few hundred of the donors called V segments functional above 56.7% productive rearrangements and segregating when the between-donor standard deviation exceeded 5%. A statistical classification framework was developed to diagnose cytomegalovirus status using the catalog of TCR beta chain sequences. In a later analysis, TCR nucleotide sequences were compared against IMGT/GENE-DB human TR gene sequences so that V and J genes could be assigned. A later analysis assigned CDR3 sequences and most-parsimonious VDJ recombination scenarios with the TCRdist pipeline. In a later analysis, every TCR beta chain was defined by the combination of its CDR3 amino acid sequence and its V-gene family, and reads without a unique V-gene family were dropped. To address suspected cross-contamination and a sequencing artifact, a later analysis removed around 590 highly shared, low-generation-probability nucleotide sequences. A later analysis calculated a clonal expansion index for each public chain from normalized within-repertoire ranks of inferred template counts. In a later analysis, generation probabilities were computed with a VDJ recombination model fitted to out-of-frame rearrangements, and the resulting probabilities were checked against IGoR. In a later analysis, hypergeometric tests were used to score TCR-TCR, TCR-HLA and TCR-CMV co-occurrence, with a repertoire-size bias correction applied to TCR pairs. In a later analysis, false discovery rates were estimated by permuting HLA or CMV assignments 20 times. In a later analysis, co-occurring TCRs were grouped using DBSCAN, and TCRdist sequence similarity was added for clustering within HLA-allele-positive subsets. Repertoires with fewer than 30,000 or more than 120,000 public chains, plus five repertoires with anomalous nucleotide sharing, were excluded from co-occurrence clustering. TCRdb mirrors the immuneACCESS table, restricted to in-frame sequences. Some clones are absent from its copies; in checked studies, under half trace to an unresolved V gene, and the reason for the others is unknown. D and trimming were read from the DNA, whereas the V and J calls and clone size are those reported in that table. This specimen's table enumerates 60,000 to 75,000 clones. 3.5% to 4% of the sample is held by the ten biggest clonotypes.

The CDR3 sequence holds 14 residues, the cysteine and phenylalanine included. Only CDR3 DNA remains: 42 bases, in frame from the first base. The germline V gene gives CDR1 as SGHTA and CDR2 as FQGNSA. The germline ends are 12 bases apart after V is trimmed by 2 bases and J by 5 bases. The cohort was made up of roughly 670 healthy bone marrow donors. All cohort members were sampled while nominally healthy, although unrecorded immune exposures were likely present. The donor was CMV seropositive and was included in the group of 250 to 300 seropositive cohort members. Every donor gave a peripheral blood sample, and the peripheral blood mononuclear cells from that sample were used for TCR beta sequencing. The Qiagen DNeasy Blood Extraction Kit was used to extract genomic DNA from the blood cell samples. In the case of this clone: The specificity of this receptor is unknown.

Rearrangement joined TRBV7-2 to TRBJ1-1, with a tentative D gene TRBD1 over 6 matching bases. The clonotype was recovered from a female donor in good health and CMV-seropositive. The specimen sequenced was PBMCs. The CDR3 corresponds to CASSLNRASTEAFF. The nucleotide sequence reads TGTGCCAGCAGCTTAAACAGGGCCTCAACTGAAGCTTTCTTT.